These 10 T cell receptor beta chains were all obtained from the same sample, sequenced in a study of blood T cell repertoires in COVID-19. TCRdb keeps only in-frame clones here, not all; method: immunoSEQ multiplex PCR. The table has about 400,000 clones, 80% to 90% seen once. Sequencing was done on a sample of PBMCs or T cells enriched from blood (not recorded which). The origin of the receptors is a woman aged 50 to 65 who had recovered from COVID-19.

V usage is TRBV28 and J usage is TRBJ1-2; 8 nucleotides match TRBD1. CDR3 length equals 15 residues. In germline, CDR1 is MDHEN, CDR2 SYDVKM. After removal of 5 bases from V and 8 bases from J, the junction contained 13 bases not matched to a gene. The CDR3 reads CASSVSRGRDGGYTF. CDR3 nucleotides: TGTGCCAGCAGTGTCTCCAGGGGGCGGGACGGAGGCTACACCTTC.

The V gene is TRBV18, the J gene TRBJ1-2; 11 bases map to TRBD1. CDR3 size: 15 residues. V shed 2 bases and J 5 bases; nucleotides not matched to a gene: 4. From germline, CDR1 is KGHSH and CDR2 LQKENI. The chain's CDR3 is CASSPSGTGGYGYTF. DNA for the CDR3: TGTGCCAGCTCACCATCCGGGACAGGGGGGTATGGCTACACCTTC.

The CDR3 reads CASSGDRFAGEKLFF. In DNA form, the CDR3 reads TGTGCCAGCAGTGGGGACAGGTTTGCCGGCGAAAAACTGTTTTTT. The genes are TRBV2 and TRBJ1-4; 8 bases match TRBD1. Per the germline V gene, CDR1 is SNHLY and CDR2 is FYNNEI. Unmatched junction bases numbered 9, after V lost 4 bases and J lost 8 bases. The length of the CDR3 is 15 residues.

The V gene is TRBV27, the J gene TRBJ1-1; a possible D gene is TRBD1 (6 bases). CDR1 and CDR2 (germline): MNHEY, SMNVEV (reference sequence). The CDR3 has 12 residues. Trimming cost V 6 bases and J 5 bases, with 10 bases left between them. CDR3 nucleotides: TGTGCCAGCAGCAGAAGGGGGACTGAAGCTTTCTTT. It encodes CASSRRGTEAFF.

V is TRBV6-2 or TRBV6-3 and J is TRBJ1-5; the match to TRBD1 covers 9 bases. With V trimmed by 4 bases and J by 4 bases, 5 bases remained unmatched. The CDR3 length is 15 residues. CDR1 and CDR2 from the germline V gene are MNHEY and SVGEGT. CDR3: CASSLTGTGNQPQHF. In nucleotides, the CDR3 is TGTGCCAGCAGTTTGACCGGGACAGGGAATCAGCCCCAGCATTTT.

This chain's CDR3 is CASKVASSGNTIYF. In DNA, the CDR3 is TGTGCCAGTAAAGTCGCCAGCTCTGGAAACACCATATATTTT. The chain links TRBV19 to TRBJ1-3, with D uncertain. Between the trimmed V and J ends, which lost 7 bases and 0 bases, there was a span of 10 bases. CDR1 is LNHDA, CDR2 SQIVND, per germline (reference sequence). The CDR3 spans 14 residues.

The V call is TRBV2, the J call TRBJ2-7; 9 positions match TRBD1. Trimming at V came to 7 bases and at J to 0 bases, leaving 13 bases not matched to a gene. The CDR3 sequence is 17 residues long. CDR1 and CDR2 from the germline V gene are SNHLY and FYNNEI. CDR3 residues: CASKGLPGQGNSYEQYF. CDR3 sequence (DNA): TGTGCCAGCAAAGGGCTCCCGGGACAGGGAAACTCCTACGAGCAGTACTTC.

This clone came up once. V is TRBV19 and J is TRBJ1-6; D is uncertain. Germline V gene data show CDR1 as LNHDA and CDR2 as SQIVND (reference sequence). The CDR3 has 15 residues. The V gene lost 4 bases and the J gene lost 7 bases, with 14 bases spanning the gap. CDR3 sequence: CASSTGAGKNSPLHF. CDR3 sequence (DNA): TGTGCCAGTAGTACCGGAGCCGGCAAAAATTCACCCCTCCACTTT.

This clone showed up just once. The V call is TRBV3-1 (or the pseudogene TRBV3-2), the J call TRBJ1-4, with TRBD1 matching over 9 bases. Germline V gene sequence: CDR1 LGHDT, CDR2 YNNKEL (reference sequence). The CDR3 contains 15 residues. The ends lost 2 bases at V and 8 bases at J; junction bases unmatched: 6. The CDR3 DNA is TGTGCCAGCAGCCAATCGGGACAGGGTCTGGAAAAACTGTTTTTT. Translated, it gives CASSQSGQGLEKLFF.

The rearrangement links TRBV12-3 or TRBV12-4 to TRBJ1-1; 10 nucleotides match TRBD1. J gave up 6 bases and V 7 bases, and 5 bases lay outside the gene matches. The CDR3 length is 13 residues. The CDR3 DNA is TGTGCCAGCAAGGGACAGGGGATGGCTGAAGCTTTCTTT. Protein product: CASKGQGMAEAFF.